This T cell receptor beta chain was captured by sequencing in a study of blood T cells in healthy people across ages. Study-level background: With template switching, about one barcoded beta molecule was captured per two T cells.

There were healthy Caucasian individuals from Russia, aged roughly 6 to 95, serving as donors. V was trimmed by 0 bases and J by 11 bases, leaving 22 bases between them. Germline V gene data show CDR1 as MNHNY and CDR2 as SVGAGI (reference sequence). This CDR3 region has 16 residues. Combining a sample-barcoded 5' primer with a J-beta primer mix, a second PCR ran for about 7 to 12 cycles. Each cDNA molecule received a tag from a template-switch adaptor that had 12 random nucleotides. TCRdb reanalysed the 5' RACE reads using MiXCR and keeps one entry per CDR3 protein. The table has approximately 800,000 distinct CDR3 sequences, roughly 60% seen once.

The sample was blood. The gene calls are TRBV6-6 and TRBJ2-5; TRBD2 is a possible D gene (6 bases). The clonotype comes from a man aged 25-45 years in good health. CDR3 amino acids: CASSYSTGVVYNEQYF. DNA for the CDR3: TGTGCCAGCAGTTACTCGACGGGGGTCGTCTACAATGAGCAGTACTTC.